This entry lists 3 T cell receptor beta chains sequenced from one sample in a study of OX40 agonist ivuxolimab in advanced cancers. The assay was immunoSEQ multiplex PCR, and TCRdb's table has in-frame clones only and misses some. The sample has some 57,000 clones, 84% seen once; the top ten hold 1.2%. Source: CD4+ or CD8+ T cells sorted from blood, taken in a trial of the OX40 agonist ivuxolimab. The source of these receptors is an adult with an advanced solid tumor such as melanoma, head and neck, liver or kidney cancer.

This clone was counted between two and nine times. The rearrangement uses TRBV6-1 and TRBJ1-1; tentatively, D is TRBD1 (5 bases). Germline V CDR1 and CDR2: MNHNS, SASEGT. The CDR3 length is 17 residues. V was shortened by 4 bases and J by 1 base, with 19 bases between the two germline ends. The CDR3 sequence: CASSGRYPGPRNTEAFF. Written as DNA, the CDR3 is TGTGCCAGCAGTGGCCGATACCCGGGACCGAGGAACACTGAAGCTTTCTTT.

V is TRBV7-2 and J is TRBJ1-5; TRBD1 is a possible D gene (5 bases). Trimming took off 2 bases at V and 3 bases at J, with 11 bases between the two ends. Germline loops: CDR1 SGHTA, CDR2 FQGNSA. The CDR3 loop spans 15 amino acids. The DNA for the CDR3 is TGTGCCAGCAGCTTAAGTGGGGCTAACAATCAGCCCCAGCATTTT. This translates into CASSLSGANNQPQHF.

V usage is TRBV28 and J usage is TRBJ1-5; 8 bases are a match to TRBD1. In germline, CDR1 is MDHEN, CDR2 SYDVKM. Trimming cost V 5 bases and J 2 bases; bases outside gene matches: 8. This CDR3 has 16 amino acids. CDR3 DNA: TGTGCCAGCAGTCTGACAGGGGAGGGGGGCAATCAGCCCCAGCATTTT. Amino acids: CASSLTGEGGNQPQHF.